The 11 T cell receptor beta chains below all came from one sample that was sequenced in a study of early T cells in non-severe SARS-CoV-2 infection. TCRdb reprocessed the 5' RACE reads with MiXCR, giving one entry per CDR3 protein. The sample includes about 42,000 distinct CDR3 sequences, 6% to 7.5% of them seen just once. The sample was whole blood. The receptors originated from an adult who was a healthcare worker with PCR-confirmed SARS-CoV-2 infection or an uninfected control (not recorded which).

This chain uses TRBV5-4 with TRBJ2-7; D call uncertain. Germline CDR1 reads SGHNT; CDR2 reads YYREEE (reference sequence). This CDR3 contains 12 residues. Trimming removed 0 bases from V and 3 bases from J, with 4 bases in between. CDR3 residues: CASSLDHYEQYF. DNA for the CDR3: TGTGCCAGCAGCTTGGACCACTACGAGCAGTACTTC.

This clonotype was counted only a few times. The CDR3 nucleotides are TGTGCCAGCAGTTTCAGGGATAGCGTGACTGAAGCTTTCTTT. Encoded protein: CASSFRDSVTEAFF. This chain links TRBV12-3 or TRBV12-4 with TRBJ1-1; TRBD1 is a possible D gene (5 bases). Trimming left V 3 bases short and J 5 bases short, with 13 bases between. The CDR3 length is 14 residues.

This clonotype came up many times. The chain couples TRBV2 to TRBJ2-3, with D possibly being TRBD1 or TRBD2 (5 bases each). The germline CDR1 and CDR2 sequences are SNHLY and FYNNEI. Trimming took 4 bases from V and 5 from J, leaving 10 bases between them. This CDR3 has 13 residues. In nucleotides, the CDR3 is TGTGCCAGCAGTGTACTAGGGGTAGATACGCAGTATTTT. Residues: CASSVLGVDTQYF.

The rearrangement uses TRBV29-1 and TRBJ2-7; TRBD1 aligns across 11 bases. The CDR3 runs to 14 residues. Germline assignment: CDR1 SQVTM and CDR2 ANQGSEA. The V segment lost 3 bases and the J segment 6 bases; nucleotides outside the gene matches: 7. Here the CDR3 reads CSVESGQGVGEQYF. The CDR3 DNA reads as TGCAGCGTTGAGTCGGGACAGGGGGTAGGCGAGCAGTACTTC.

This clonotype appeared many times. The rearrangement uses TRBV6-5 and TRBJ2-3; tentatively, D is TRBD2 (6 bases). CDR1 MNHEY and CDR2 SVGAGI come from the germline V gene. The V gene lost 3 bases and the J gene lost 3 bases, with 10 bases spanning the gap. This CDR3 is built from 14 residues. CDR3 in amino acids: CASSYFAGTDTQYF. The CDR3 region has the DNA TGTGCCAGCAGTTATTTCGCGGGGACAGATACGCAGTATTTT.

This clonotype was seen repeatedly, ten times or more. The genes are TRBV12-3 or TRBV12-4 and TRBJ2-3; TRBD2 matches at 10 bases. This CDR3 region has 16 residues. V lost 5 bases and J lost 3; bases outside the gene matches: 8. Here the CDR3 DNA reads TGTGCCAGCAGTCAGCTGACACTAGCGGGGACAGATACGCAGTATTTT. Its translation is CASSQLTLAGTDTQYF.

In this sample, this clonotype turned up many times. The CDR3 DNA sequence: TGTGCCAGCAGTTTAATTGGCAGCTCCTACGAGCAGTACTTC. Its translation: CASSLIGSSYEQYF. The chain uses TRBV12-3 or TRBV12-4 and TRBJ2-7; D uncertain. With 2 bases removed from V and 0 bases from J, the gap between germline ends came to 8 bases. The CDR3 covers 14 residues.

This clonotype was recorded at least ten times. The V and J genes are TRBV5-4 and TRBJ1-6; 7 nucleotides agree with TRBD1. V was clipped by 0 bases and J by 7 bases; unmatched bases: 4. Germline V lookup: CDR1 SGHNT, CDR2 YYREEE (reference sequence). The CDR3 spans 15 residues. This CDR3 reads CASSLGRGRNSPLHF. CDR3 nucleotide sequence: TGTGCCAGCAGCTTGGGCAGGGGGAGGAATTCACCCCTCCACTTT.

This clonotype has ten or more counts. This rearrangement joins TRBV11-2 to TRBJ2-1, with D unclear. Germline V lookup: CDR1 SGHAT, CDR2 FQNNGV. The CDR3 runs 15 residues. The germline V and J ends were trimmed by 1 base and 6 bases, with 13 bases remaining between them. This CDR3 is CASSLGRRPLNEQFF. CDR3 DNA: TGTGCCAGCAGCTTAGGACGACGCCCACTCAATGAGCAGTTCTTC.

The rearrangement links TRBV11-1 to TRBJ2-2, with 12 positions matching TRBD1. V shed 5 bases, J shed 6 bases, and the junction held 4 bases outside the gene matches. This CDR3 has 15 residues. CDR1 is SGHAT and CDR2 is FQDESV in the germline V gene (reference sequence). CDR3 sequence reads: CASSLRDRGPGELFF. CDR3 DNA sequence: TGTGCCAGCAGCCTCAGGGACAGGGGGCCCGGGGAGCTGTTTTTT.

The chain links TRBV12-3 or TRBV12-4 to TRBJ1-2; TRBD1 is a possible D gene (5 bases). V lost 5 bases and J lost 7, with 8 bases in between. The CDR3 runs 11 residues. CDR3 loop: CASSRGFGYTF. CDR3 DNA: TGTGCCAGCAGTCGGGGGTTTGGCTACACCTTC.